Each of the 6 T cell receptor beta chains below was sequenced from the same sample in a study of T-cell memory formation after mild COVID-19 (dated by TCRdb to the early 2020s). Library preparation was by 5' RACE. Sequencing was performed on an Illumina NovaSeq 6000. The public reads were quality trimmed at Q25 with fastp and then assembled into clones with MiXCR by TCRdb, keeping productive beta chains. Identical CDR3 protein sequences are pooled into one entry, listed with their most common genes and DNA. In all, the sample holds hundreds of thousands of distinct CDR3 sequences, and approximately 29% of those were seen once. The ten largest make up about 13% of the sample. Material: PBMCs or a T cell subset sorted from them (not recorded which). The receptor set was obtained from an adult woman who had mild COVID-19 (a few samples of this study predate the infection). The sample titles of this study are shuffled in the database, so cell type and time point are left out; the donor was told from shared clones.

This clonotype was observed a few times. The chain uses TRBV5-6 and TRBJ2-3; tentatively, D is TRBD1 or TRBD2 (5 bases each). The length of the CDR3 is 15 residues. V was shortened by 1 base and J by 0 bases, with 9 bases between the two germline ends. Germline loops: CDR1 SGHDT, CDR2 YYEEEE. Here the CDR3 reads CASSLIWGSTDTQYF. The CDR3 DNA sequence: TGTGCCAGCAGCTTGATCTGGGGGAGCACAGATACGCAGTATTTT.

V and J are TRBV3-1 and TRBJ1-2, with TRBD1 matching 8 bases. This CDR3 has 14 residues. Germline assignment: CDR1 LGHDT and CDR2 YNNKEL (reference sequence). J was trimmed by 8 bases and V by 7 bases; bases with no gene match: 12. The CDR3 loop reads CASKARLGQGGYTF. CDR3 in DNA: TGTGCCAGCAAAGCCCGCCTAGGACAGGGCGGCTACACCTTC.

The rearrangement uses TRBV27 and TRBJ2-1; 11 bases are shared with TRBD1. From germline, CDR1 is MNHEY and CDR2 SMNVEV (reference sequence). The CDR3 consists of 15 residues. V lost 5 bases and J lost 7; bases outside the gene matches: 7. CDR3 DNA sequence: TGTGCCAGCAGTGGGGACAGGGGGGTTAAGAATGAGCAGTTCTTC. Protein sequence: CASSGDRGVKNEQFF.

The chain recombines TRBV5-1 with TRBJ2-5, with D possibly TRBD1 on 5 matching bases. The V end lost 5 bases, the J end lost 2 bases, and 7 bases lay between the germline ends. CDR3 length equals 12 residues. The germline CDR1 and CDR2 sequences are SGHRS and YFSETQ. In DNA, the CDR3 is TGCGCCAGCAGGACAGCACAAGAGACCCAGTACTTC. It yields the protein CASRTAQETQYF.

The chain has TRBV5-1 and TRBJ2-3, with 9 bases lining up with TRBD2. This CDR3 region has 16 residues. With 3 bases clipped from V and 2 bases from J, the junction kept 7 bases outside the gene matches. Germline V CDR1 and CDR2: SGHRS, YFSETQ. The DNA of the CDR3 is TGCGCCAGCAGCTGGAGACTAGCGGCCTCCACAGATACGCAGTATTTT. Encoded protein: CASSWRLAASTDTQYF.

The chain has TRBV5-6 and TRBJ1-5; D perhaps matches TRBD1 (6 bases). V gave up 1 base and J gave up 11 bases, with 19 bases separating them. The CDR3 covers 15 residues. Germline assignment: CDR1 SGHDT and CDR2 YYEEEE. The DNA of the CDR3 is TGTGCCAGCAGCTTGCGGCTGGGGGGCCCTGCGACCCAGCATTTT. Residues: CASSLRLGGPATQHF. Variable domain in full (rest from reference TRBV5-6 and TRBJ1-5): DAGVTQSPTHLIKTRGQQVTLRCSPKSGHDTVSWYQQALGQGPQFIFQYYEEEERQRGNFPDRFSGHQFPNYSSELNVNALLLGDSALYLCASSLRLGGPATQHFGDGTRLSIL.